The 23 T cell receptor beta chains reported below all come from one sample, sequenced in a study of T cells in Graves' hyperthyroidism and ophthalmopathy. What was amplified from RNA transcripts were TCR beta CDR3 regions. Primed by the HTBI set, a first-round RT-PCR was run on the TCR CDR3. TCRdb reanalysed the multiplex PCR reads using MiXCR and keeps one entry per CDR3 protein. The sample contains approximately 330,000 distinct CDR3 sequences, 15% to 20% of which appear only once. Sequenced: blood. These receptors were obtained from a woman aged 45-65 years with Graves' hyperthyroidism.

This clonotype was seen ten or more times. The genes are TRBV28 and TRBJ1-2; 11 bases match TRBD1. The CDR3 has 15 residues. Per germline, CDR1 MDHEN and CDR2 SYDVKM. J lost 3 bases, V lost 5 bases, and 5 bases had no gene match. The CDR3 DNA is TGTGCCAGCAGTCCCCGGACAGGGGGCTACTATGGCTACACCTTC. Translation: CASSPRTGGYYGYTF.

Of note for this clonotype: A much larger clone lies a single base off, so this may be a read error. V and J are TRBV3-1 and TRBJ2-5, with D possibly being TRBD1 or TRBD2 (6 bases each). CDR1 is LGHDT, CDR2 YNNKEL, per germline (reference sequence). The CDR3 sequence is 14 residues long. Trimming pared 6 bases from V and 7 bases from J, leaving 18 bases between. This CDR3 is CASSLGGRSGTQYF. The CDR3 DNA follows: TGTGCCAGCAGTCTCGGGGGCCGGTCGGGGACCCAGTACTTC.

The rearrangement uses TRBV20-1 and TRBJ1-2; no clear D. Germline V gives CDR1 DFQATT, CDR2 SNEGSKA (reference sequence). V was trimmed by 3 bases and J by 4 bases, leaving 3 bases between them. The CDR3 spans 10 residues. CDR3 sequence: CSARAYGYTF. The CDR3 region has the DNA TGCAGTGCTAGGGCCTATGGCTACACCTTC.

The chain couples TRBV28 to TRBJ1-3; D may be TRBD1 (6 bases). The CDR3 spans 14 residues. Per germline, CDR1 MDHEN and CDR2 SYDVKM. Trimming took off 5 bases at V and 4 bases at J, with 12 bases between the two ends. The CDR3 is CASSPDGQGNTIYF. The CDR3 nucleotides are TGTGCCAGCAGTCCCGACGGACAGGGAAACACCATATATTTT.

This clonotype has only a few counts. The chain employs TRBV12-5 and TRBJ2-3; weak D call: TRBD1 (6 bases). The V end lost 1 base, the J end lost 4 bases, and 12 bases lay between the germline ends. This CDR3 region has 15 residues. Germline values: CDR1 LGHNT, CDR2 FRNRAP. The CDR3 DNA reads TGTGCTAGTGGTTTGGACAGGGCCGGGGCAGATACGCAGTATTTT. Protein product: CASGLDRAGADTQYF.

This clonotype appeared a few times. The chain has TRBV7-6 and TRBJ1-4; possibly TRBD1 for D (5 bases). V lost 2 bases to trimming and J lost 6 bases, with 10 bases between them. Germline CDR1 SGHVS, CDR2 FNYEAQ. The CDR3 has 14 residues. CDR3 DNA: TGTGCCAGCAGCTTACAGGGAGGGTATGAAAAACTGTTTTTT. Residues: CASSLQGGYEKLFF.

V is TRBV10-3 and J is TRBJ1-5; D remains ambiguous. CDR1 ENHRY and CDR2 SYGVKD come from the germline V gene. V dropped 10 bases and J dropped 1 base, with 20 bases sitting between them. There are 16 residues in the CDR3. In DNA form, the CDR3 reads TGTGCCACCCGACTCTCCCGCGAGGCAAGCAATCAGCCCCAGCATTTT. Translating it yields CATRLSREASNQPQHF.

This clonotype was counted many times. The CDR3 sequence: CASSPPNNSGYTF. CDR3 sequence (DNA): TGTGCCAGCTCACCACCGAACAATTCGGGCTACACCTTC. The V and J genes are TRBV18 and TRBJ1-2, with D hard to call. This CDR3 has 13 residues. V was pared by 0 bases and J by 8 bases, with 10 bases between. Germline V gives CDR1 KGHSH, CDR2 LQKENI.

To note about this clonotype: The junction differs from germline at one of its ends, possibly a read error. V and J are TRBV5-1 and TRBJ1-1; D unclear. The CDR3 has 15 residues. From germline, CDR1 is SGHRS and CDR2 YFSETQ. CDR3 nucleotide sequence: TGCGCCAGCAGCCATGGTGGGCAGACTAACACTGAAGCTTCCTTT. Encoded protein: CASSHGGQTNTEASF.

This chain joins TRBV15 and TRBJ2-7; 9 bases align to TRBD1. This CDR3 is built from 14 residues. V lost 6 bases and J lost 4; bases outside the gene matches: 7. Germline lookup yields CDR1 LNHNV and CDR2 YYDKDF (reference sequence). As DNA, the CDR3 is TGTGCCACCAGAGAGGGGACAGGGTCGTACGAGCAGTACTTC. This encodes CATREGTGSYEQYF.

This clonotype was counted only a few times. The chain carries TRBV7-9 and TRBJ1-2; 7 bases fit TRBD1. After removal of 1 base from V and 10 bases from J, the junction contained 6 bases not matched to a gene. Germline CDR1 SEHNR, CDR2 FQNEAQ (reference sequence). This CDR3 is built from 13 residues. As DNA, the CDR3 is TGTGCCAGCAGCTTAGGAGGGGACAGCCTCTACACCTTC. Translating it yields CASSLGGDSLYTF. The complete variable domain, with remaining parts taken from reference TRBV7-9 and TRBJ1-2, reads DTGVSQNPRHKITKRGQNVTFRCDPISEHNRLYWYRQTLGQGPEFLTYFQNEAQLEKSRLLSDRFSAERPKGSFSTLEIQRTEQGDSAMYLCASSLGGDSLYTFGSGTRLTVV.

The chain employs TRBV9 and TRBJ1-4, with 9 bases matching TRBD1. There are 15 residues in the CDR3. J lost 3 bases, V lost 3 bases, and 3 bases had no gene match. Germline CDR1 and CDR2: SGDLS and YYNGEE. The CDR3 is CASSGGTGPNEKLFF. The CDR3 nucleotides are TGTGCCAGCAGCGGGGGGACAGGGCCTAATGAAAAACTGTTTTTT.

This clonotype was seen repeatedly, ten times or more. The V gene is TRBV13, the J gene TRBJ2-3; a weak D match, TRBD2 (6 bases). Germline CDR1 is PRHDT and CDR2 is FYEKMQ (reference sequence). V was clipped by 2 bases and J by 4 bases, with 7 bases between them. The CDR3 consists of 13 residues. The CDR3 sequence is CASSLPGADTQYF. CDR3 sequence (DNA): TGTGCCAGCAGCTTACCGGGGGCAGATACGCAGTATTTT. Full variable domain (missing parts from reference TRBV13 and TRBJ2-3): AAGVIQSPRHLIKEKRETATLKCYPIPRHDTVYWYQQGPGQDPQFLISFYEKMQSDKGSIPDRFSAQQFSDYHSELNMSSLELGDSALYFCASSLPGADTQYFGPGTRLTVL.

This clonotype was observed a few times. The V gene is TRBV2, the J gene TRBJ2-2, with 8 bases aligning to TRBD2. V lost 8 bases and J lost 1; bases outside the gene matches: 3. The CDR3 runs 14 residues. Germline CDR1 and CDR2: SNHLY and FYNNEI. This CDR3 is CASRTSQNTGELFF. The CDR3 bases are TGTGCCAGCCGGACTAGCCAGAACACCGGGGAGCTGTTTTTT.

There are a few counts of this clonotype. The chain carries TRBV27 and TRBJ1-2; D remains unclear. V shed 3 bases and J shed 7 bases, with 6 bases lying between them. CDR1 and CDR2 (germline): MNHEY, SMNVEV (reference sequence). The CDR3 is made up of 11 amino acids. DNA of the CDR3: TGTGCCAGCAGTTTGATCGGTGGCTACACCTTC. Its translation is CASSLIGGYTF.

On this clonotype itself: Being one base from a much bigger clone, this may be a read error. The chain is built from TRBV12-3 or TRBV12-4 and TRBJ2-1; D possibly corresponds to TRBD1 (6 bases). This CDR3 comprises 13 residues. The CDR3 coding sequence is TGTGCCGGCAGTTTGTCCAGGGGCAATGAGCAGTTCTTC. Residues: CAGSLSRGNEQFF.

This clonotype occurred many times. The V call is TRBV7-2, the J call TRBJ2-7; no reliable D call. Trimming removed 5 bases at V and 2 bases at J, with 10 bases between. The CDR3 sequence is 13 residues long. Germline CDR1 SGHTA, CDR2 FQGNSA. In DNA form, the CDR3 reads TGTGCCAGCAGCGTAGGACCGACCTACGAGCAGTACGTC. Translating it yields CASSVGPTYEQYV.

This rearrangement joins TRBV28 to TRBJ1-2, with TRBD1 matching over 7 bases. The V segment lost 1 base and the J segment 4 bases; nucleotides outside the gene matches: 6. This CDR3 region has 15 residues. Germline loops: CDR1 MDHEN, CDR2 SYDVKM. CDR3 amino acids: CASSLYLGGSYGYTF. The CDR3 nucleotides read TGTGCCAGCAGTTTATATCTAGGGGGCTCCTATGGCTACACCTTC.

The table lists this clonotype with many counts. This chain connects TRBV11-2 to TRBJ2-7; D gene uncertain. CDR3 size: 15 residues. Trimming took off 1 base at V and 0 bases at J, with 10 bases between the two ends. The germline V gene encodes CDR1 SGHAT and CDR2 FQNNGV. CDR3 region: CASSLGPASSYEQYF. CDR3 in DNA: TGTGCCAGCAGCTTAGGGCCAGCGAGCTCCTACGAGCAGTACTTC.

This clonotype was counted ten times or more. This rearrangement joins TRBV3-1 to TRBJ1-4; D is possibly TRBD1 (6 bases). This CDR3 region has 16 residues. Trimming stripped 4 bases from V and 3 bases from J, with 15 bases between. The germline V gene has CDR1 LGHDT and CDR2 YNNKEL (reference sequence). CDR3 DNA: TGTGCCAGCAGCCCCGTTCTGGGACAAGCTAATGAAAAACTGTTTTTT. It specifies CASSPVLGQANEKLFF.

This clonotype was observed a few times. The chain has TRBV12-3 or TRBV12-4 and TRBJ2-5; TRBD2 aligns across 8 bases. The V segment lost 5 bases and the J segment 14 bases; nucleotides outside the gene matches: 10. This CDR3 contains 12 residues. Written as DNA, the CDR3 is TGTGCCAGCAGTCGCACTAGCGGACATTTATACTTC. It codes for CASSRTSGHLYF.

This rearrangement joins TRBV4-1 to TRBJ2-7, with 8 bases aligning to TRBD2. V shed 6 bases, J shed 3 bases, and the junction held 10 bases outside the gene matches. CDR1 and CDR2 from the germline V gene are MGHRA and YSYEKL. This CDR3 has 15 residues. Here the CDR3 DNA reads TGCGCCAGCAGAGAACTCCCGGGACTAGGCTACGAGCAGTACTTC. Its translation is CASRELPGLGYEQYF.

This clonotype was seen many times. The genes are TRBV27 and TRBJ1-2, with D possibly TRBD1 on 6 matching bases. The germline gives CDR1 MNHEY, CDR2 SMNVEV (reference sequence). Trimming removed 6 bases at V and 8 bases at J, with 16 bases between. This CDR3 spans 13 amino acids. CDR3 nucleotides: TGTGCCAGCAGCAACAGGGAAGTTGAAGGCTACACCTTC. Amino acid sequence: CASSNREVEGYTF.